This note documents a single T cell receptor (beta chain) sequence. This sample is part of a study of blood T cell dynamics during melanoma immunotherapy. Time point denoted: week 3, after first cycle of checkpoint inhibitor. With 7 bases removed from V and 0 bases from J, the gap between germline ends came to 10 bases. This CDR3 has 14 amino acids. The V gene's germline CDR1 is LNHDA and CDR2 SQIVND (reference sequence). Clones were sequenced by immunoSEQ multiplex PCR, and TCRdb holds only the in-frame ones, with some missing. The sample lists 8,000 to 9,000 clones, nearly 90% occurring once. The V and J genes are TRBV19 and TRBJ2-1; possibly TRBD2 for D (6 bases). Sequencing used blood, obtained from a patient treated with checkpoint blockade. The TCR sequence derives from a human donor with melanoma. CDR3 region: CASTKGLSYNEQFF. The CDR3 DNA is TGTGCCAGTACCAAGGGACTCTCCTACAATGAGCAGTTCTTC.